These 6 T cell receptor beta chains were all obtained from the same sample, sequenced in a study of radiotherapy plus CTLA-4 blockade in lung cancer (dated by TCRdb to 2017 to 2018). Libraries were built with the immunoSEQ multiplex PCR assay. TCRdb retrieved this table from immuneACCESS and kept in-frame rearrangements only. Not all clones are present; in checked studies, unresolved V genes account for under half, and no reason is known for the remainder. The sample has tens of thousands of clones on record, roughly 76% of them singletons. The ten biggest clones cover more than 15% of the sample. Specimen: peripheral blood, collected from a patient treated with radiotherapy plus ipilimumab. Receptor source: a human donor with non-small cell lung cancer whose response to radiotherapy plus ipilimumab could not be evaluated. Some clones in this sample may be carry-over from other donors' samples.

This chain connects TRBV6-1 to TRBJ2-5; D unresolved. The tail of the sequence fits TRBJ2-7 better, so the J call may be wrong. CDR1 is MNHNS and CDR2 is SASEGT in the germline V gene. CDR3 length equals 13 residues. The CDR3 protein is CASSEGNSYEQYF. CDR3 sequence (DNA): TGTGCCAGCAGTGAAGGCAACTCCTACGAGCAGTACTTC.

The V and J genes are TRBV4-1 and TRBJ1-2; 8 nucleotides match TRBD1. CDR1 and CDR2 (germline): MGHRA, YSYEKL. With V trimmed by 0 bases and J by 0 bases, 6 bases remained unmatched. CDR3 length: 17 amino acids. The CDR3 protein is CASSQEAGGLSNYGYTF. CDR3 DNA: TGCGCCAGCAGCCAAGAAGCAGGGGGCTTATCTAACTATGGCTACACCTTC.

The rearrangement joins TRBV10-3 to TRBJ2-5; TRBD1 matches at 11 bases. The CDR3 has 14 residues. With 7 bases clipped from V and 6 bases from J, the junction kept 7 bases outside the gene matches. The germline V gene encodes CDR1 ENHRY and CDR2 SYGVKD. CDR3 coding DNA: TGTGCCATCATGGGGACAGGGGGAATTCAGACCCAGTACTTC. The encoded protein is CAIMGTGGIQTQYF.

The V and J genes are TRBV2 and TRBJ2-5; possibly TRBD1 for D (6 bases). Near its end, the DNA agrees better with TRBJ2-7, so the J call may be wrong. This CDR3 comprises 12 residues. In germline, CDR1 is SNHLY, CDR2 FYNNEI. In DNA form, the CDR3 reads TGTGCCAGCGAGGGGGTTTCCTACGAGCAGTACTTC. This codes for CASEGVSYEQYF.

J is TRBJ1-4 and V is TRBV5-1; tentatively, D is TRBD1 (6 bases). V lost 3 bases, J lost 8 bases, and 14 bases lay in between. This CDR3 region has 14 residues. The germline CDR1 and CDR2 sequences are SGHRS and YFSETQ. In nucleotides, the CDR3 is TGCGCCAGCAGCTCTGGGGGGGCTGAGGAAAAACTGTTTTTT. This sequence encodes CASSSGGAEEKLFF.

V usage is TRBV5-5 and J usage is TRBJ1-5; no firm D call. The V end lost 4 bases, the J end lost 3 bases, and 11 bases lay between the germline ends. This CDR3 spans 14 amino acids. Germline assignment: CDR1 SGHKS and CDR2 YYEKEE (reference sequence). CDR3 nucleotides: TGTGCCAGCAGCCTGGGCAGTATCAATCAGCCCCAGCATTTT. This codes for CASSLGSINQPQHF.